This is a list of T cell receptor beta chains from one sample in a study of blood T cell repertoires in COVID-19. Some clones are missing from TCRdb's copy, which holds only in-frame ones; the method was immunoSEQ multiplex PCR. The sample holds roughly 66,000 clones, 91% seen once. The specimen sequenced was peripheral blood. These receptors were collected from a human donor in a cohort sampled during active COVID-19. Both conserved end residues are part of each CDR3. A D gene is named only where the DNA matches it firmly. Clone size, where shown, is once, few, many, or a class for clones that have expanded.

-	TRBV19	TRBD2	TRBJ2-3	CASKVGGRAPDTQYF	TGTGCCAGTAAGGTCGGCGGGAGGGCCCCAGATACGCAGTATTTT
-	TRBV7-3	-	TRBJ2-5	CASSLRPQETQYF	TGTGCCAGCAGCTTAAGGCCACAAGAGACCCAGTACTTC
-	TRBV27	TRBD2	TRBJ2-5	CASNLAGGIEETQYF	TGTGCCAGCAACCTAGCGGGAGGGATCGAAGAGACCCAGTACTTC
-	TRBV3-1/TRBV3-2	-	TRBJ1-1	CASSKTGKWNEAFF	TGTGCCAGCAGCAAAACAGGGAAGTGGAATGAAGCTTTCTTT
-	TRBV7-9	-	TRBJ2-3	CASSSRQSTDTQYF	TGTGCCAGCAGCTCACGACAGAGCACAGATACGCAGTATTTT
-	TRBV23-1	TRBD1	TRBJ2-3	CASSPRDRCTDTQYF	TGCGCCAGCAGTCCTCGGGACAGATGCACAGATACGCAGTATTTT
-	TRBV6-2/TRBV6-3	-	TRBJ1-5	CASSYGIREGSSNQPQHF	TGTGCCAGCAGTTACGGCATCCGGGAGGGATCCAGCAATCAGCCCCAGCATTTT
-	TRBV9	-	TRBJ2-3	CASSVARLGTDTQYF	TGTGCCAGCAGCGTAGCTCGGCTAGGCACAGATACGCAGTATTTT
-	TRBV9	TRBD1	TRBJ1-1	CASSAGQVVGLDTEAFF	TGTGCCAGCAGCGCGGGACAGGTTGTCGGTCTGGACACTGAAGCTTTCTTT
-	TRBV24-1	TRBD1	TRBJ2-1	CATSLTGSHNEQFF	TGTGCCACCAGTCTGACAGGGTCCCACAATGAGCAGTTCTTC
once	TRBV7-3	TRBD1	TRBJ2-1	CASSPGTGNEQFF	TGTGCCAGCAGCCCCGGGACAGGGAATGAGCAGTTCTTC
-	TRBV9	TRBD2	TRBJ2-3	CASSPRAGVGTDTQYF	TGTGCCAGCAGCCCCAGAGCGGGAGTTGGGACAGATACGCAGTATTTT
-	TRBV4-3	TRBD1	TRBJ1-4	CASSFYRGNNEKLFF	TGCGCCAGCAGCTTCTACAGGGGAAATAATGAAAAACTGTTTTTT
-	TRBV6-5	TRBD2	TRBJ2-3	CASSYVGRASDTQYF	TGTGCCAGCAGTTACGTCGGGAGGGCCTCAGATACGCAGTATTTT
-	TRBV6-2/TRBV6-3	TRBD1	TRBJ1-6	CASSRQGSDSPLHF	TGTGCCAGCAGTCGACAGGGATCTGATTCACCCCTCCACTTT
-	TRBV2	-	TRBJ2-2	CASTRQTNTGELFF	TGTGCCAGCACCCGACAGACGAACACCGGGGAGCTGTTTTTT
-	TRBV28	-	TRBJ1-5	CASTGINQPQHF	TGTGCCAGCACAGGGATCAATCAGCCCCAGCATTTT
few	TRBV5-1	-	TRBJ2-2	CASNTETDGELFF	TGCGCCAGCAATACGGAAACAGACGGGGAGCTGTTTTTT
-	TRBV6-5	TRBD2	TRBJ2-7	CASILAGEEEQYF	TGTGCCAGCATCCTAGCGGGAGAAGAAGAGCAGTACTTC
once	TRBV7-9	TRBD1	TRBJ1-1	CASSTHRGTNTEAFF	TGTGCCAGCAGCACACACAGGGGGACGAACACTGAAGCTTTCTTT
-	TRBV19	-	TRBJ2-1	CASSIEVSSYNEQFF	TGTGCCAGTAGTATTGAGGTAAGCTCCTACAATGAGCAGTTCTTC
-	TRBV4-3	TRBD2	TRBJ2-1	CASSQDTSGVLINEQFF	TGCGCCAGCAGCCAAGATACTAGCGGGGTCCTTATCAATGAGCAGTTCTTC
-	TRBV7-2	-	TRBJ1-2	CASSLGWAANYGYTF	TGTGCCAGCAGCTTAGGATGGGCAGCTAACTATGGCTACACCTTC
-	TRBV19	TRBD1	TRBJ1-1	CASSNRGLREAFF	TGTGCCAGTAGTAACAGGGGGCTGAGAGAAGCTTTCTTT
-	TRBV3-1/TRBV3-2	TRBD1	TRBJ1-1	CASKSRGGQGGMMNTEAFF	TGTGCCAGCAAAAGCCGGGGTGGACAGGGGGGTATGATGAACACTGAAGCTTTCTTT
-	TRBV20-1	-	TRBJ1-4	CSASAGEKLFF	TGCAGTGCTAGCGCGGGGGAAAAACTGTTTTTT
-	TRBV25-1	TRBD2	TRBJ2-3	CASSEFSGRARDTQYF	TGTGCCAGCAGTGAATTCAGCGGGAGGGCCCGGGATACGCAGTATTTT
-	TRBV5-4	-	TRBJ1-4	CASSFRQSPDEKLFF	TGTGCCAGCAGCTTCCGACAGAGTCCCGATGAAAAACTGTTTTTT
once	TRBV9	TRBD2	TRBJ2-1	CASSVVASGHNEQFF	TGTGCCAGCAGCGTAGTGGCTAGCGGCCACAATGAGCAGTTCTTC
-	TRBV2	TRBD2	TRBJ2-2	CASLADNTGELFF	TGTGCCAGTCTAGCGGATAACACCGGGGAGCTGTTTTTT
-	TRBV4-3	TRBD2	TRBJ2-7	CASSQGPGLAGDVEQYF	TGCGCCAGCAGCCAAGGCCCCGGACTAGCGGGGGACGTCGAGCAGTACTTC
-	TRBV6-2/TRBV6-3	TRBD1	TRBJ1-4	CASSRQTGVHEKLFF	TGTGCCAGCAGTCGACAGACAGGGGTACATGAAAAACTGTTTTTT
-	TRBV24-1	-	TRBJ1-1	CATRRGGAENTEAFF	TGTGCCACCAGGCGGGGGGGGGCTGAGAACACTGAAGCTTTCTTT
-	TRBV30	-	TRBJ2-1	CAWLTSSYNEQFF	TGTGCCTGGTTGACTAGTAGCTACAATGAGCAGTTCTTC
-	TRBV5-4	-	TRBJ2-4	CASSPDYTENIQYF	TGTGCCAGCAGCCCGGACTATACGGAAAACATTCAGTACTTC
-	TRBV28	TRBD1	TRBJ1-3	CASSLSPDRIVAGNTIYF	TGTGCCAGCAGTTTATCCCCGGACAGGATTGTTGCTGGAAACACCATATATTTT
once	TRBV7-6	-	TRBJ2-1	CASSRQAGSYNEQFF	TGTGCCAGCAGCCGCCAGGCGGGCTCCTACAATGAGCAGTTCTTC
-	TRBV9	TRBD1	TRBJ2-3	CASSHTVNTGQGSDTQYF	TGTGCCAGCAGCCATACGGTAAATACGGGACAGGGGTCAGATACGCAGTATTTT
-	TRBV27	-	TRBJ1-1	CASGTYSTNTEAFF	TGTGCCAGCGGGACTTACTCAACTAACACTGAAGCTTTCTTT
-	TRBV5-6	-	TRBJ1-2	CASSHRSFYGYTF	TGTGCCAGCAGCCACAGGAGCTTCTATGGCTACACCTTC
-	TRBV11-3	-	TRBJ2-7	CASSLDWGRGLTGYEQYF	TGTGCCAGCAGCTTAGATTGGGGTCGGGGACTTACTGGCTACGAGCAGTACTTC
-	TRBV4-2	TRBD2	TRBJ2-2	CASSQDFGLAGGSGELFF	TGTGCCAGCAGCCAAGATTTTGGACTAGCGGGAGGCTCTGGGGAGCTGTTTTTT
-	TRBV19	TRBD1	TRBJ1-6	CASSTRDRGNSPLHF	TGTGCCAGTAGTACCCGGGACAGGGGAAATTCACCCCTCCACTTT
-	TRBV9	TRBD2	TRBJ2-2	CASSGLAGEIGELFF	TGTGCCAGCAGTGGACTAGCGGGAGAAATCGGGGAGCTGTTTTTT
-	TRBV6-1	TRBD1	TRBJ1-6	CASSETGTGGSPLHF	TGTGCCAGCAGTGAAACCGGGACAGGGGGTTCACCCCTCCACTTT
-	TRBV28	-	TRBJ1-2	CASSLLQGRYTF	TGTGCCAGCAGTTTATTACAGGGTCGATACACCTTC
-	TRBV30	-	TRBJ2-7	CAWSVSTYEQYF	TGTGCCTGGAGTGTATCTACCTACGAGCAGTACTTC
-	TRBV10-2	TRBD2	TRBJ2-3	CASSEGRGTSADTQYF	TGCGCCAGCAGTGAGGGGCGGGGGACTAGCGCAGATACGCAGTATTTT
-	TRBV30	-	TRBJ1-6	CAWSVPGTRSPLHF	TGTGCCTGGAGTGTACCCGGGACACGTTCACCCCTCCACTTT
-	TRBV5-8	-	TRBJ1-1	CASSSRQAMNTEAFF	TGTGCCAGCAGCTCAAGACAGGCAATGAACACTGAAGCTTTCTTT
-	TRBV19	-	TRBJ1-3	CASSIAARGSGNTIYF	TGTGCCAGTAGTATAGCGGCCAGGGGTTCTGGAAACACCATATATTTT
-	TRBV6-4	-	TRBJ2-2	CASRRLKGETGELFF	TGTGCCAGCAGGAGACTAAAGGGCGAAACCGGGGAGCTGTTTTTT
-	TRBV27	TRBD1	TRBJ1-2	CASSWGTGNGYTF	TGTGCCAGCAGTTGGGGGACAGGGAATGGCTACACCTTC
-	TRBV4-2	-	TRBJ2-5	CASSHGFGQTPQETQYF	TGTGCCAGCAGCCATGGCTTCGGACAGACACCTCAAGAGACCCAGTACTTC
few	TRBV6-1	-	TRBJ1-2	CATSEGALYGYTF	TGTGCCACCAGCGAAGGCGCGCTCTATGGCTACACCTTC
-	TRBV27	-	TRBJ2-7	CASSSQRYEQYF	TGTGCCAGCAGTTCACAGAGATACGAGCAGTACTTC
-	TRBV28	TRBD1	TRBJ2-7	CASSPGQGNSYEQYF	TGTGCCAGCAGCCCGGGACAGGGAAACTCCTACGAGCAGTACTTC